Each of the 8 T cell receptor beta chains below was sequenced from the same sample in a study of T cells in Graves' hyperthyroidism and ophthalmopathy. Template material for amplifying TCR beta CDR3 regions consisted of RNA transcripts. Researchers ran a first-round RT-PCR on the TCR CDR3 using the HTBI primer set. TCRdb reprocessed the multiplex PCR reads via MiXCR and lists one record per CDR3 protein. The profile covers around 360,000 distinct CDR3 sequences, with around 15% appearing a single time and 15% to 20% taken by the ten largest. The material sequenced was blood. The source is a woman aged 55-70 years with Graves' ophthalmopathy.

This clonotype was detected many times. The V gene is TRBV20-1, the J gene TRBJ2-1; 7 nucleotides line up with TRBD2. Trimming cost V 6 bases and J 8 bases; bases outside gene matches: 16. The CDR3 has 15 residues. CDR1 and CDR2 from the germline V gene are DFQATT and SNEGSKA (reference sequence). As DNA, the CDR3 is TGCAGTGCCGGAAAGCCGGGACTACCGCGGGATGAGCAGTTCTTC. Encoded protein: CSAGKPGLPRDEQFF.

This clonotype appeared many times. This sequence joins TRBV5-1 and TRBJ2-3; 11 nucleotides match TRBD2. J was trimmed by 3 bases and V by 4 bases; bases with no gene match: 7. This CDR3 is 16 amino acids long. CDR1 SGHRS and CDR2 YFSETQ come from the germline V gene. Written as DNA, the CDR3 is TGCGCCAGCAGCCAAGGGACTAGCGGACTTACAGATACGCAGTATTTT. Its protein is CASSQGTSGLTDTQYF.

This clonotype was picked up a small number of times. CDR3 DNA: TGTGCCAGCAGCGAACGTCGGGGGCCCTCGTACTTC. This encodes CASSERRGPSYF. The V call is TRBV6-1, the J call TRBJ2-5; D may correspond to TRBD1 or TRBD2 (6 bases each). The CDR3 has 12 amino acids. With 6 bases removed from V and 13 bases from J, the gap between germline ends came to 18 bases. CDR1 is MNHNS and CDR2 is SASEGT in the germline V gene.

This chain links TRBV10-3 with TRBJ2-1, with 7 bases that match TRBD2. Germline CDR1 reads ENHRY; CDR2 reads SYGVKD. This CDR3 has 13 residues. V gave up 8 bases and J gave up 0 bases; unmatched junction bases: 1. The CDR3 reads CAIGGSSYNEQFF. For the CDR3, the DNA is TGTGCCATCGGCGGGAGCTCCTACAATGAGCAGTTCTTC.

This clonotype was picked up many times. V usage is TRBV20-1 and J usage is TRBJ2-7; D perhaps matches TRBD2 (7 bases). This CDR3 has 15 amino acids. Germline CDR1 DFQATT, CDR2 SNEGSKA (reference sequence). The ends were cut back, 5 bases at V and 5 bases at J, with 22 bases in the middle. CDR3 nucleotides: TGCAGTGCTCTGAACAGGGCGGGGGTAGCGGACGAGCAGTACTTC. This codes for CSALNRAGVADEQYF.

There are many counts of this clonotype. The genes are TRBV19 and TRBJ2-7; 8 positions match TRBD2. This CDR3 comprises 15 residues. Germline V CDR1 and CDR2: LNHDA, SQIVND (reference sequence). V dropped 3 bases and J dropped 1; count of bases not matched to a gene: 5. CDR3 loop: CASSINSGTSYEQYF. In DNA form, the CDR3 reads TGTGCCAGTAGTATTAATAGCGGGACGTCCTACGAGCAGTACTTC.

This clonotype has at least ten counts. This chain joins TRBV28 and TRBJ1-2; unclear D gene. V shed 6 bases and J shed 6 bases, with 14 bases lying between them. The CDR3 extends over 13 amino acids. CDR1 and CDR2 (germline): MDHEN, SYDVKM. In nucleotides, the CDR3 is TGTGCCAGCAGGAACAGAGGCGGTGATGGCTACACCTTC. Its protein product is CASRNRGGDGYTF.

This clonotype was detected ten times or more. This chain links TRBV28 with TRBJ1-5; TRBD1 matches at 7 bases. This CDR3 is built from 15 residues. Looked up from germline, CDR1 is MDHEN and CDR2 is SYDVKM. The junction had 3 bases not matched to a gene; V was cut back by 3 bases and J by 1 base. Written as DNA, the CDR3 is TGTGCCAGCAGTTTGACAGGGATAAGCAATCAGCCCCAGCATTTT. Translation gives CASSLTGISNQPQHF.